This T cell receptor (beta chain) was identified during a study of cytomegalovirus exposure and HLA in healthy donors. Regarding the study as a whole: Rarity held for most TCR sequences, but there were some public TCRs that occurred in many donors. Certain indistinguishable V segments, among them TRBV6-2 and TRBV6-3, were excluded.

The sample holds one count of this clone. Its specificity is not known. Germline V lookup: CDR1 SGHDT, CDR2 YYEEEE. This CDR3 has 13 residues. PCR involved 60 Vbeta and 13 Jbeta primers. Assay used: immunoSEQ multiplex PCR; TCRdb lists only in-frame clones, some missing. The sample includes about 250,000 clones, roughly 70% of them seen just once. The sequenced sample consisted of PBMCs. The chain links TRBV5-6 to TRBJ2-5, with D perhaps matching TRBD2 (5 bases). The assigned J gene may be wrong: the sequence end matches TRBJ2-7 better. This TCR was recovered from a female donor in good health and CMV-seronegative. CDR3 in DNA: TGTGCCAGCAGCTTAGGAGGCCACGGCGAGCAGTACTTC. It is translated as CASSLGGHGEQYF.